This T cell receptor (beta chain) appears in the sequencing data of a study of blood T cell repertoires in COVID-19 (dated by TCRdb to 2020 to 2021). At the level of the whole study: The collaborator samples originated in the United States, Italy and Spain and spanned the acute and convalescent phases of COVID-19. Where available, HLA class I and class II types were taken from metadata supplied by the sample provider and were not determined by assay-based typing. The material from the prospective study consisted of cDNA or gDNA derived from T cells, B-cell-depleted T cells, or PBMCs. The dataset comprised deeply sampled blood TCRbeta repertoires from subjects exposed to, actively infected with, or recovered from COVID-19. The repertoires were made available in a free public database intended to serve as a resource for research on the immune response to SARS-CoV-2. Samples were obtained from the ongoing ImmuneRACE study (first 160 participants) and from 1,254 subjects provided by 6 global collaborators. The sample metadata nearly always contained a de-identified subject ID, COVID-19 status, age in years and sex. Study-wide findings and limitations: How much clinical and demographic metadata was included differed by source and by participant, and the metadata was provided uncurated.

Comments on this clone: It has no known antigen specificity. Within one base of it there is no much larger clone, and no base qualities were kept.

The collaborating institutions used their own protocols to collect whole blood in K2EDTA tubes. For TCRbeta analysis, collaborator samples were shipped as frozen whole blood, as isolated PBMCs, or as DNA extracted from either sample type. The CDR1 and CDR2 encoded by the germline V gene are MDHEN and SYDVKM. Trimming accounts for 1 base at V and 3 bases at J, while the number of junction bases matched to no gene is 5. Taken from cysteine to phenylalanine, the CDR3 has 16 residues. CDR3 DNA is the only sequence kept; it has 48 bases, read in frame from the first base. TCRbeta CDR3 regions were amplified from genomic DNA using the immunoSEQ Assay, a bias-controlled multiplex PCR. Processing in the source paper ran as follows. The number of nucleated cells in each sample was estimated by amplification of reference gene primers within the assay. Sequence reads were collapsed and filtered to measure the absolute abundance of every unique TCRbeta CDR3 rearrangement. For each sample, productive Simpson clonality was calculated as the square root of Simpson's diversity index across productive rearrangements. Not all clones reach the TCRdb copy of this immuneACCESS table, which keeps in-frame sequences only. Checked studies attribute under half of the gap to unresolved V genes and leave the rest unexplained. V and J calls and clone size are given by that table; D and trimming were obtained from the DNA. The sample table shows roughly 140,000 clones, and 88% are seen once. The ten biggest clones cover about 10% of the sample.

Sample: peripheral blood. The receptor's source is a man over 45 with active or convalescent COVID-19. This receptor chain uses TRBV28 and TRBJ2-2; 7 bases in between match TRBD2. The DNA sequence follows: TGTGCCAGCAGTTTATACGGGAGCGGGGACACCGGGGAGCTGTTTTTT. Its translation reads: CASSLYGSGDTGELFF.